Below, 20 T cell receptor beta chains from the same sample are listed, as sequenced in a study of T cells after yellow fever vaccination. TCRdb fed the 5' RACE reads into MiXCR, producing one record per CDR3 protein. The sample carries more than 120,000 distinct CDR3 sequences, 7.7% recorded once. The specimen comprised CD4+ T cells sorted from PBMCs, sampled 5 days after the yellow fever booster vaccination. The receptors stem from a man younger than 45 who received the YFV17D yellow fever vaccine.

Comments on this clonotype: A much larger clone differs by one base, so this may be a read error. The CDR3 sequence: CASSLSPQETQYF. The CDR3 DNA reads TGTGCCAGCAGCCTAAGTCCCCAAGAGACCCAGTACTTC. This chain uses TRBV12-3 or TRBV12-4 with TRBJ2-5; the D is unclear. Between the trimmed V and J ends, which lost 6 bases and 1 base, there was a span of 9 bases. The CDR3 covers 13 residues.

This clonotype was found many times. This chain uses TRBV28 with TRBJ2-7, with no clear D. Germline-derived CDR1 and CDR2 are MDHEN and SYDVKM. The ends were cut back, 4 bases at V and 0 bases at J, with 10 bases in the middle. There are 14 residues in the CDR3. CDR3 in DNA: TGTGCCAGCAGTTCCCGACGGTTCTCCTACGAGCAGTACTTC. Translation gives CASSSRRFSYEQYF.

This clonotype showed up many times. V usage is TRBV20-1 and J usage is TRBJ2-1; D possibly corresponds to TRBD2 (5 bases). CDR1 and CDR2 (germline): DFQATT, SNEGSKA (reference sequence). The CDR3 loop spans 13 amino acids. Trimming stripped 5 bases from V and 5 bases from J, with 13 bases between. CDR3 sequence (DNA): TGCAGTGCTGGGAGCCAGGCCAACAATGAGCAGTTCTTC. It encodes CSAGSQANNEQFF.

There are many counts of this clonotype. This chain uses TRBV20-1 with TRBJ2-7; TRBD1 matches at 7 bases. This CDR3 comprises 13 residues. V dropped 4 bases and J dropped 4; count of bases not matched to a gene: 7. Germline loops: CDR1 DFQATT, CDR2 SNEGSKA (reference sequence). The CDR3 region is CSAKGGGTYEQYF. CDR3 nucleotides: TGCAGTGCTAAAGGGGGCGGAACGTACGAGCAGTACTTC.

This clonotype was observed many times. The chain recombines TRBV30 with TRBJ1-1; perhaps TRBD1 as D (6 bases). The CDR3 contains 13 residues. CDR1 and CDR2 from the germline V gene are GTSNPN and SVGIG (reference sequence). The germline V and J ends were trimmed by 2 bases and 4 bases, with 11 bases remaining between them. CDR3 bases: TGTGCCTGGAGTCGGGGGGCCAGCACTGAAGCTTTCTTT. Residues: CAWSRGASTEAFF. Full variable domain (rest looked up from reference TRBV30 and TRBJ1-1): SQTIHQWPATLVQPVGSPLSLECTVEGTSNPNLYWYRQAAGRGLQLLFYSVGIGQISSEVPQNLSASRPQDRQFILSSKKLLLSDSGFYLCAWSRGASTEAFFGQGTRLTVV.

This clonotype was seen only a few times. This chain's CDR3 is CASSLDGARGVADTQYF. The CDR3 region has the DNA TGTGCCAGCAGCTTAGATGGGGCGCGGGGCGTCGCAGATACGCAGTATTTT. The chain has TRBV11-3 and TRBJ2-3; tentative D call: TRBD2 (6 bases). The CDR3 contains 17 residues. CDR1 is SGHNT and CDR2 is YENEEA in the germline V gene. Trimming shortened V by 0 bases and J by 4 bases, and 17 bases separated the two germline ends.

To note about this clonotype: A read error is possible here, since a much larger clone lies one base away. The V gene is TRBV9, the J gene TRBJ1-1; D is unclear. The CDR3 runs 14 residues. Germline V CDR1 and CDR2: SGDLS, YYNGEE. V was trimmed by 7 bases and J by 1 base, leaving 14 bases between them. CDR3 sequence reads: CASWAGGWNTEAFF. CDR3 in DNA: TGTGCCAGCTGGGCGGGAGGATGGAACACTGAAGCTTTCTTT.

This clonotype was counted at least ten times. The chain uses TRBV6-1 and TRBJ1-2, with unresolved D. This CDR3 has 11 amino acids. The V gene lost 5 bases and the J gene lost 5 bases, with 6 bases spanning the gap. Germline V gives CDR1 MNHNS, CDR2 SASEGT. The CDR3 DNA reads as TGTGCCAGCAGTCTCGCTTATGGCTACACCTTC. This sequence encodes CASSLAYGYTF.

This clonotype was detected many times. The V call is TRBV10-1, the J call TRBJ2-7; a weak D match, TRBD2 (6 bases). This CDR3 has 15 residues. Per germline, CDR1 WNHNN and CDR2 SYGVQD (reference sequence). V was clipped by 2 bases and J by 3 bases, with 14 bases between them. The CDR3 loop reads CASSEGGTGYYEQYF. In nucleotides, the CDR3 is TGCGCCAGCAGTGAGGGGGGGACTGGGTACTACGAGCAGTACTTC.

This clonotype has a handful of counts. The CDR3, as DNA: TGTGCCAGGGCCTACGAGCAGTACTTC. This codes for CARAYEQYF. This chain uses TRBV6-2 or TRBV6-3 with TRBJ2-7; D gene uncertain. The germline V gene has CDR1 MNHEY and CDR2 SVGEGT. CDR3 length equals 9 residues. V lost 9 bases and J lost 2, with 2 bases in between.

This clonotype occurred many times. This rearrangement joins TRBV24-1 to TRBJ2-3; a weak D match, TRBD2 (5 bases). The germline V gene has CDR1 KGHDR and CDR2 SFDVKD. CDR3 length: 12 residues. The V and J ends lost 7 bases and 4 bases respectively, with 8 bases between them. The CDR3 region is CATSAEADTQYF. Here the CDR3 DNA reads TGTGCCACCAGCGCGGAGGCAGATACGCAGTATTTT.

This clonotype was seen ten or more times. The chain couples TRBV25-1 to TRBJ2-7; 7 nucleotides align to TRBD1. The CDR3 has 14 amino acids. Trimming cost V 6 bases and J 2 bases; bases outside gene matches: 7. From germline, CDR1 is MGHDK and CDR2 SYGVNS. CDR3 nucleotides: TGTGCCAGCAGGGCCGACAGGGACACCTACGAGCAGTACTTC. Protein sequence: CASRADRDTYEQYF.

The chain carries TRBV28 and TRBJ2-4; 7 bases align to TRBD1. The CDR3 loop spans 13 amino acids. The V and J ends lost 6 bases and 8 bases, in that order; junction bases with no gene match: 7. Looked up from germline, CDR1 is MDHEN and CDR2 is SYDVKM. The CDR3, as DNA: TGTGCCAGCAGCCCCCGGCAGGGGGACATTCAGTACTTC. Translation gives CASSPRQGDIQYF.

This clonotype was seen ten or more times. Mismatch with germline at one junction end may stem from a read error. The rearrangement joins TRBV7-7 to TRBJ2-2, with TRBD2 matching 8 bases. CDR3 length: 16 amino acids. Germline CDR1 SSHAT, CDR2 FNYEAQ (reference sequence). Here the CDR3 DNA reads TGTGCTAGCAGCCCAATAGCGGGATGGGGGAACGGGGAGCTGTTTTTT. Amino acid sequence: CASSPIAGWGNGELFF.

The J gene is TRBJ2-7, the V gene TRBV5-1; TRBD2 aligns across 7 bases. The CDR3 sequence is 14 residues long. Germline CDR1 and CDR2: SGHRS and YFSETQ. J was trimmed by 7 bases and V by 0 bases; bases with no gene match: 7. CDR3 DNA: TGCGCCAGCAGCTTGGGGGGGGGGGAACTTGAGCAGTACTTC. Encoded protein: CASSLGGGELEQYF.

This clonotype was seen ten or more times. In DNA, the CDR3 is TGCAGTGCTAGAGAGGTATTAGCGGGTAGTCGCGAGCAGTACTTC. Amino acids: CSAREVLAGSREQYF. V gene TRBV20-1 combines with J gene TRBJ2-7; 7 bases map to TRBD2. This CDR3 region has 15 residues. J gave up 6 bases and V 0 bases, and 11 bases lay outside the gene matches. The germline V gene has CDR1 DFQATT and CDR2 SNEGSKA (reference sequence).

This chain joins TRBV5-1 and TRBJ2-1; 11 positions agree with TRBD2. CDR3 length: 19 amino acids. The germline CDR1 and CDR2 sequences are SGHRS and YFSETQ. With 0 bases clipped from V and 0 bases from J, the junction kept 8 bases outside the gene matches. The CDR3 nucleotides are TGCGCCAGCAGCTTGGTCATAACTAGCGGGGGAAGCTCCTACAATGAGCAGTTCTTC. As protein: CASSLVITSGGSSYNEQFF. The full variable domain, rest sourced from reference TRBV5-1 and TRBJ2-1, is KAGVTQTPRYLIKTRGQQVTLSCSPISGHRSVSWYQQTPGQGLQFLFEYFSETQRNKGNFPGRFSGRQFSNSRSEMNVSTLELGDSALYLCASSLVITSGGSSYNEQFFGPGTRLTVL.

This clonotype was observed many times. CDR3: CASSPIGGGFGNTEAFF. The CDR3 DNA sequence: TGTGCCAGCAGCCCCATAGGAGGGGGATTCGGAAACACTGAAGCTTTCTTT. The chain combines TRBV7-8 with TRBJ1-1, with D tentatively TRBD1 (6 bases). The CDR3 is made up of 17 amino acids. The V gene lost 5 bases and the J gene lost 2 bases, with 21 bases spanning the gap. CDR1 is SGHVS, CDR2 FQNEAQ, per germline.

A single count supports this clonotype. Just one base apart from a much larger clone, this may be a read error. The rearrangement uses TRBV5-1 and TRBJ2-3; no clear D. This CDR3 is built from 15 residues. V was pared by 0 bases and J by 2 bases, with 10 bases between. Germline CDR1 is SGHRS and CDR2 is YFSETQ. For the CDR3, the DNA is TGCGCCAGCAGCTTGGGCCGCGGTAACACAGATACGCAGTATTTT. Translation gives CASSLGRGNTDTQYF.

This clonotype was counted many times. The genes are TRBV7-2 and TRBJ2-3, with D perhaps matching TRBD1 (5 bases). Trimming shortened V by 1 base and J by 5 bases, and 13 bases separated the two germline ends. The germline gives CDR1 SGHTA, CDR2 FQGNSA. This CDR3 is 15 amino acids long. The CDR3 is CASSLGGSLVDTQYF. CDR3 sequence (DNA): TGTGCCAGCAGCTTAGGGGGCTCCCTCGTAGATACGCAGTATTTT.